This T cell receptor beta chain derives from a study of long-term antiretroviral therapy in people with HIV. Trimming pared 6 bases from V and 3 bases from J, leaving 17 bases between. The germline CDR1 and CDR2 sequences are MNHEY and SVGAGI. CDR3 size: 15 residues. Version v3.0 of the immunoSEQ assay was performed at survey level. Libraries were prepared by immunoSEQ multiplex PCR; TCRdb keeps only in-frame clonotypes and omits some of them. The sample contains some 33,000 clones, about four fifths of which appear only once. This clonotype was sampled from a young man with HIV. Material: unsorted PBMCs, obtained 0.6 years after starting antiretroviral therapy. The gene calls are TRBV6-5 and TRBJ1-1, with TRBD1 as a possible D gene (5 bases). This chain's CDR3 is CASRPGGGGYTEAFF. The CDR3 DNA reads as TGTGCCAGCAGACCCGGTGGCGGGGGTTACACTGAAGCTTTCTTT.